This TCR beta chain was retrieved from a study of OX40 agonist ivuxolimab in advanced cancers. Study-wide background: Prior checkpoint blockade (anti-PD-1, anti-PD-L1 or anti-CTLA-4) was permitted; less than 45% had it. The study's findings and limits: Circulating CD4+ and CD8+ T cells showed clonal expansion by week 6 at 0.1 to 3.0 mg/kg. Expanded peripheral T cell antigen specificity was not determined.

With regard to this clone: Its antigen is as yet unknown.

Clones were sequenced by immunoSEQ multiplex PCR, and TCRdb holds only the in-frame ones, with some missing. The top ten hold 4% to 5.5% of the sample, which has some 80,000 clones, over 85% seen once. The germline V gene has CDR1 SGDLS and CDR2 YYNGEE. After removal of 3 bases from V and 5 bases from J, the junction contained 13 bases not matched to a gene. The CDR3 covers 18 residues. Sequences were derived from CD4+ or CD8+ T cells sorted from blood, sampled in a trial of the OX40 agonist ivuxolimab. This TCR came from an adult with an advanced solid tumor such as melanoma, head and neck, liver or kidney cancer. This chain connects TRBV9 to TRBJ2-3, with 12 bases aligning to TRBD2. Here the CDR3 reads CASSGLAGVGPERDTQYF. The CDR3 nucleotides are TGTGCCAGCAGCGGACTAGCGGGAGTTGGGCCAGAGAGAGATACGCAGTATTTT.